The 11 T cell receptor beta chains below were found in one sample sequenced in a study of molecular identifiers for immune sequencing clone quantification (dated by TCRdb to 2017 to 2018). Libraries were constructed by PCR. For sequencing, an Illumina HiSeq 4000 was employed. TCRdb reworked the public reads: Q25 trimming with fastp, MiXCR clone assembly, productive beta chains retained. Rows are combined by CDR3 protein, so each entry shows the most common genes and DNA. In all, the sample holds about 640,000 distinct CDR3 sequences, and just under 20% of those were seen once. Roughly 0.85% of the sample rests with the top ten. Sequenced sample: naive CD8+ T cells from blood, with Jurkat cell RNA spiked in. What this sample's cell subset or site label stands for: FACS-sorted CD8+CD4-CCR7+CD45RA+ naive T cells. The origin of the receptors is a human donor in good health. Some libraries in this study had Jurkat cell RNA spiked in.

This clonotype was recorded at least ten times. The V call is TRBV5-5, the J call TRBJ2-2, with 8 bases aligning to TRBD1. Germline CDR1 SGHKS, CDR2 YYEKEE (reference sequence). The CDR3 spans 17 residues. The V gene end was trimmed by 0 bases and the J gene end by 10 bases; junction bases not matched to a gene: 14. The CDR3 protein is CASSLEPGGQPPLELFF. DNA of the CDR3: TGTGCCAGCAGCTTGGAGCCAGGGGGCCAGCCCCCATTGGAGCTGTTTTTT.

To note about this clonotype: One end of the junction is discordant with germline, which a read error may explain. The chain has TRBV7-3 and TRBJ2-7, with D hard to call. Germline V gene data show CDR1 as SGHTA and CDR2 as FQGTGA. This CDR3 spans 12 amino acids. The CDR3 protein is CAGSSTTYEQYF. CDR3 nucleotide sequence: TGTGCCGGCAGCTCCACAACCTACGAGCAGTACTTC.

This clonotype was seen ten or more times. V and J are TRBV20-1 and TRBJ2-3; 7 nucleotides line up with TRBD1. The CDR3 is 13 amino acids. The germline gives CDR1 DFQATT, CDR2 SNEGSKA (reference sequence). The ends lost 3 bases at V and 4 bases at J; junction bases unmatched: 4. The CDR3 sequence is CSARTGSADTQYF. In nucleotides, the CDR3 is TGCAGTGCTAGGACAGGGTCTGCAGATACGCAGTATTTT.

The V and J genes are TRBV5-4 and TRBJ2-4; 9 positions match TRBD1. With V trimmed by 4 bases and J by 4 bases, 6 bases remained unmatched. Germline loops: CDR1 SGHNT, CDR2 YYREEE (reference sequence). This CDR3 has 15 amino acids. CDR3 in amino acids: CASSLSGTGKNIQYF. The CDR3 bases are TGTGCCAGCAGCCTAAGCGGGACAGGGAAAAACATTCAGTACTTC.

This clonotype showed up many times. The CDR3 sequence: CASSLYASAIQETQYF. For the CDR3, the DNA is TGTGCCAGCAGCTTATACGCTAGCGCAATCCAAGAGACCCAGTACTTC. The chain couples TRBV7-2 to TRBJ2-5; D is possibly TRBD2 (6 bases). Trimming took off 2 bases at V and 1 base at J, with 14 bases between the two ends. The CDR3 is 16 residues long. Germline-derived CDR1 and CDR2 are SGHTA and FQGNSA.

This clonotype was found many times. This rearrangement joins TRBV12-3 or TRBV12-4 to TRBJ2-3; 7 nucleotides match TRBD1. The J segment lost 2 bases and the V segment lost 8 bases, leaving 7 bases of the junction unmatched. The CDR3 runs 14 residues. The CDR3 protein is CASAGTVNTDTQYF. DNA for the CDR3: TGTGCCAGCGCTGGGACAGTCAACACAGATACGCAGTATTTT.

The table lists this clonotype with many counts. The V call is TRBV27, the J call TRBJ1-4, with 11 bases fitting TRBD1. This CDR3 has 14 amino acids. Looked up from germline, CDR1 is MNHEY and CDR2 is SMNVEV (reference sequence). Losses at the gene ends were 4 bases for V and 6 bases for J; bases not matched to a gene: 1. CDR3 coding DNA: TGTGCCAGCAGTTGGACAGGGGGCTATGAAAAACTGTTTTTT. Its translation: CASSWTGGYEKLFF.

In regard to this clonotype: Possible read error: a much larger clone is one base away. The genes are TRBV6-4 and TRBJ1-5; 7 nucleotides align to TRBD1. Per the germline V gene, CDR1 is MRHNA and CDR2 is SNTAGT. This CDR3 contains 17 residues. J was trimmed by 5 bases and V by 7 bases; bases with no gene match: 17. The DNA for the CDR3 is TGTGCCAGCAAAACAGGGGAGAAGGTTAATATCTATCAGCCCCAGCATTTT. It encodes CASKTGEKVNIYQPQHF.

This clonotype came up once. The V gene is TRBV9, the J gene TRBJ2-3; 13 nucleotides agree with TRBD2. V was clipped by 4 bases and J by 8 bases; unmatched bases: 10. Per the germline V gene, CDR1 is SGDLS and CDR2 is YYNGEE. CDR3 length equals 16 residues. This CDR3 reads CASSPGLAGAPGTQYF. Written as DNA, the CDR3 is TGTGCCAGCAGCCCCGGACTAGCGGGGGCCCCCGGTACGCAGTATTTT. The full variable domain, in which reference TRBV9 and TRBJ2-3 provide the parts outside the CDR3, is DSGVTQTPKHLITATGQRVTLRCSPRSGDLSVYWYQQSLDQGLQFLIQYYNGEERAKGNILERFSAQQFPDLHSELNLSSLELGDSALYFCASSPGLAGAPGTQYFGPGTRLTVL.

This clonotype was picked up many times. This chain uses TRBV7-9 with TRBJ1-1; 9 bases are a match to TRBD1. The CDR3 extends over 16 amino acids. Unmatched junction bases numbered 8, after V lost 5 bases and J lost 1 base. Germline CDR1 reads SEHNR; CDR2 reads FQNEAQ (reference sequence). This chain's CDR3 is CASSNPGTGKNTEAFF. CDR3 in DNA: TGTGCCAGCAGCAATCCCGGGACAGGGAAGAACACTGAAGCTTTCTTT.

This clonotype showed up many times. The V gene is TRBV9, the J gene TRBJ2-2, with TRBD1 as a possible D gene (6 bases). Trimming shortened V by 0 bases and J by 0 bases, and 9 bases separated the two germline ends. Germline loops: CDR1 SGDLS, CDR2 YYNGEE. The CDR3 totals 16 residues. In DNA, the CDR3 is TGTGCCAGCAGCGTAGAAGACAGGTCGAACACCGGGGAGCTGTTTTTT. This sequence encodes CASSVEDRSNTGELFF.